This T cell receptor beta chain was identified during a study of blood T cell repertoires in COVID-19. Study-level background: Italy, Spain and the United States were the sources of the convalescent and acute COVID-19 samples.

CDR3 length equals 15 residues. The V end was cut by 0 bases, the J end by 3 bases, with 11 bases between. The protocol was immunoSEQ multiplex PCR, while the TCRdb copy is restricted to in-frame clones and leaves out a portion. Counted here are roughly 260,000 clones, roughly nine tenths occurring once; the ten biggest clones make up 3.5% to 4.5%. This sequence was found in a man in his 60s who had recovered from COVID-19. V is TRBV23-1 and J is TRBJ1-2, with D perhaps TRBD1 (6 bases). TRBV23-1 is identified as an open reading frame with a role that is uncertain. Sample: peripheral blood. The CDR3 nucleotides are TGCGCCAGCAGTCAATCCAGACAGGCAGACTATGGCTACACCTTC. Protein sequence: CASSQSRQADYGYTF.